Listed below are T cell receptor beta chains from one sample, sequenced in a study of blood T cell repertoires in COVID-19. Repertoires were generated with immunoSEQ multiplex PCR, while TCRdb's copy carries only in-frame clones and drops some. This sample carries under 450,000 clones, approximately 87% of them seen once, and the ten largest clones take 1.3%. The specimen sequenced was PBMCs or T cells enriched from blood (not recorded which). These receptors were taken from a man younger than 45 who had recovered from COVID-19. CDR3s include the opening cysteine and the closing phenylalanine or tryptophan. Each record gives: J gene, clone size, D gene, V gene, CDR3 protein, CDR3 DNA. The D gene is left open where the match is weak. The size entry is marked missing in some rows and otherwise reads once, few, many or a size class.

TRBJ2-1	few	TRBD2	TRBV3-1/TRBV3-2	CASSLSIAGRYNEQFF	TGTGCCAGCAGCCTTTCCATAGCGGGGAGATACAATGAGCAGTTCTTC
TRBJ2-4	once	NA	TRBV5-1	CASTHGGGALAKNIQYF	TGCGCCAGCACCCATGGTGGAGGGGCACTAGCCAAAAACATTCAGTACTTC
TRBJ2-7	once	NA	TRBV27	CASRRGPYEQYF	TGTGCCAGCAGGCGGGGACCCTACGAGCAGTACTTC
TRBJ1-2	NA	NA	TRBV7-2	CASSPKRQFLPSVDGYTF	TGTGCCAGCAGCCCGAAGAGGCAGTTTTTACCCTCTGTCGATGGCTACACCTTC
TRBJ1-4	once	TRBD1	TRBV18	CASSPRTGGLFF	TGTGCCAGCTCACCCAGGACAGGGGGACTGTTTTTT
TRBJ1-5	NA	TRBD1	TRBV12-3/TRBV12-4	CASSSDRGQPQHF	TGTGCCAGCAGCTCCGACAGGGGTCAGCCCCAGCATTTT
TRBJ2-1	NA	NA	TRBV2	CASSVLAEQFF	TGTGCCAGCAGCGTGCTAGCTGAGCAGTTCTTC
TRBJ1-1	NA	NA	TRBV4-3	CASSQDTRTEAFF	TGCGCCAGCAGCCAAGATACACGCACTGAAGCTTTCTTT
TRBJ1-5	NA	NA	TRBV4-1	CASSQDVQGGNQPQHF	TGCGCCAGCAGCCAAGACGTCCAGGGTGGCAATCAGCCCCAGCATTTT
TRBJ1-2	once	NA	TRBV3-1/TRBV3-2	CASSRGLPWGYTF	TGTGCCAGCAGCCGGGGACTGCCTTGGGGCTACACCTTC
TRBJ2-7	once	TRBD2	TRBV5-4	CASSREGGLYEQYF	TGTGCCAGCAGCCGGGAGGGGGGACTCTACGAGCAGTACTTC
TRBJ1-3	NA	NA	TRBV6-5	CASSYDSDSGNTIYF	TGTGCCAGCAGTTACGACAGCGATTCTGGAAACACCATATATTTT
TRBJ1-4	few	NA	TRBV5-6	CASSLTPTNEKLFF	TGTGCCAGCAGCCTGACACCAACTAATGAAAAACTGTTTTTT
TRBJ1-2	NA	NA	TRBV6-5	CASSYGGRAYGYTF	TGTGCCAGCAGTTACGGGGGCAGGGCCTATGGCTACACCTTC
TRBJ1-5	NA	TRBD1	TRBV2	CASSEGRGHNQPQHF	TGTGCCAGCAGTGAAGGTAGGGGGCACAATCAGCCCCAGCATTTT
TRBJ2-5	NA	TRBD1	TRBV25-1	CASSRRTGETQYF	TGTGCCAGCAGCCGCCGGACAGGAGAGACCCAGTACTTC
TRBJ1-2	NA	TRBD1	TRBV7-2	CASSKTAQGAIYGYTF	TGTGCCAGCAGCAAAACCGCACAGGGGGCAATCTATGGCTACACCTTC
TRBJ2-5	NA	NA	TRBV5-1	CASSWGREQETQYF	TGCGCCAGCAGTTGGGGCCGTGAACAAGAGACCCAGTACTTC